This entry lists 10 T cell receptor beta chains sequenced from one sample in a study of Graves' ophthalmopathy and Graves' hyperthyroidism. RNA transcripts yielded amplified TCR beta CDR3 regions. The first-round RT-PCR employed HTBI primers together with the Qiagen OneStep RT-PCR kit. A multiplex PCR was then performed as the second round. TCRdb re-called the multiplex PCR reads with MiXCR, one entry per CDR3 protein. The data show around 1.1 million distinct CDR3 sequences, 36% seen once. The specimen was peripheral blood or thyroid tissue (not recorded which). Receptors were obtained from an adult man with Graves' hyperthyroidism.

This rearrangement joins TRBV4-3 to TRBJ1-1, with 8 bases lining up with TRBD1. The CDR3 has 16 amino acids. In germline, CDR1 is LGHNA, CDR2 YSLEER. The V gene end was trimmed by 0 bases and the J gene end by 4 bases; junction bases not matched to a gene: 7. The CDR3 DNA is TGCGCCAGCAGCCAAGATCACCAGGGGGCGAGCACTGAAGCTTTCTTT. It encodes CASSQDHQGASTEAFF.

This clonotype was recorded at least ten times. CDR3 amino acids: CATSLGPTSGCEQYF. Here the CDR3 DNA reads TGTGCCACCAGCCTTGGACCAACAAGTGGTTGCGAGCAGTACTTC. The chain carries TRBV24-1 and TRBJ2-7, with D uncertain. V was trimmed by 7 bases and J by 6 bases, leaving 21 bases between them. Germline V gene sequence: CDR1 KGHDR, CDR2 SFDVKD. The CDR3 sequence is 15 residues long.

This rearrangement joins TRBV29-1 to TRBJ2-7; D unclear. V was shortened by 8 bases and J by 2 bases, with 19 bases between the two germline ends. This CDR3 comprises 14 residues. CDR1 SQVTM and CDR2 ANQGSEA come from the germline V gene. DNA for the CDR3: TGCAGCAGTTCCGGGCCTCCTACAACCTACGAGCAGTACTTC. Protein sequence: CSSSGPPTTYEQYF.

The chain uses TRBV25-1 and TRBJ2-5; no clear D. Between the trimmed V and J ends, which lost 8 bases and 3 bases, there was a span of 4 bases. CDR3 length: 10 residues. Per germline, CDR1 MGHDK and CDR2 SYGVNS. The CDR3, as DNA: TGTGCCAGCCCCGAAGAGACCCAGTACTTC. Protein product: CASPEETQYF.

This clonotype showed up many times. The V call is TRBV19, the J call TRBJ1-2, with 7 bases lining up with TRBD1. Per the germline V gene, CDR1 is LNHDA and CDR2 is SQIVND (reference sequence). The J segment lost 3 bases and the V segment lost 7 bases, leaving 2 bases of the junction unmatched. This CDR3 is built from 12 residues. Written as DNA, the CDR3 is TGTGCCAGTACGGGACAGCACTATGGCTACACCTTC. Translated: CASTGQHYGYTF.

This clonotype was counted ten times or more. The chain carries TRBV12-3 or TRBV12-4 and TRBJ1-2; no firm D call. V was cut by 5 bases and J by 3 bases, with 13 bases left in between. The CDR3 totals 14 residues. Written as DNA, the CDR3 is TGTGCCAGCAGTGACCCGAACATGCACTATGGCTACACCTTC. The encoded protein is CASSDPNMHYGYTF.

This clonotype came up many times. This rearrangement joins TRBV7-2 to TRBJ1-4; the D gene is possibly TRBD1 (6 bases). Germline V gene sequence: CDR1 SGHTA, CDR2 FQGNSA. V was trimmed by 5 bases and J by 8 bases, leaving 12 bases between them. The CDR3 spans 13 residues. As DNA, the CDR3 is TGTGCCAGCAGCATACAGGGTGTAGAAAAACTGTTTTTT. Translation gives CASSIQGVEKLFF.

This rearrangement joins TRBV7-8 to TRBJ1-1, with TRBD1 as a possible D gene (5 bases). Germline V gene lookup returns CDR1 SGHVS and CDR2 FQNEAQ. Trimming cost V 3 bases and J 5 bases, with 19 bases left between them. CDR3 length: 16 amino acids. CDR3 sequence (DNA): TGTGCCAGCAGCTTGGTTTGGGGCTGGTCGGGAACTGAAGCTTTCTTT. As protein: CASSLVWGWSGTEAFF.

About this clonotype itself: This may arise from a read error, as a much more abundant clone is one base away. This sequence joins TRBV5-1 and TRBJ2-5, with D maybe TRBD1 (5 bases). Looked up from germline, CDR1 is SGHRS and CDR2 is YFSETQ. The length of the CDR3 is 15 residues. Between the trimmed V and J ends, which lost 0 bases and 7 bases, there was a span of 16 bases. In DNA, the CDR3 is TGCGCCAGCAGCTTGGATACGACAGCCACCCTGACCCAGTACTTC. Residues: CASSLDTTATLTQYF. The full variable domain, in which reference TRBV5-1 and TRBJ2-5 provide the parts outside the CDR3, is KAGVTQTPRYLIKTRGQQVTLSCSPISGHRSVSWYQQTPGQGLQFLFEYFSETQRNKGNFPGRFSGRQFSNSRSEMNVSTLELGDSALYLCASSLDTTATLTQYFGPGTRLLVL.

This clonotype was observed once. A read error may explain this, as a much larger clone is one base away. V and J are TRBV20-1 and TRBJ2-7; no definite D call. Germline V gives CDR1 DFQATT, CDR2 SNEGSKA (reference sequence). This CDR3 region has 16 residues. In nucleotides, the CDR3 is TGCAGTGCTAGAGATCTGGCTTCGCTCCATCCTTACGAGCAGCACTTC. Translated: CSARDLASLHPYEQHF.